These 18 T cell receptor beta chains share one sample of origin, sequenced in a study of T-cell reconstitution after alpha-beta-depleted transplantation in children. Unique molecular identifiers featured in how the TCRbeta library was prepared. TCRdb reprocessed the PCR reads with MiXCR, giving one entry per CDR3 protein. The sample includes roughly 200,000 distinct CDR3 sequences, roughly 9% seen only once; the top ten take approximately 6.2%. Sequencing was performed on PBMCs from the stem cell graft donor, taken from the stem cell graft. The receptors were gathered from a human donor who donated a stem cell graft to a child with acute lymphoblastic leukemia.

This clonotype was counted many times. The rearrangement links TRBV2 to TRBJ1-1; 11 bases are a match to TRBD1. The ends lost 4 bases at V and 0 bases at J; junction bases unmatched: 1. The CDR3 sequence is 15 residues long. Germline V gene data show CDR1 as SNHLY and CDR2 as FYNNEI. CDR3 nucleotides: TGTGCCAGCAGTGGGACAGGGGGCCTGAACACTGAAGCTTTCTTT. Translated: CASSGTGGLNTEAFF. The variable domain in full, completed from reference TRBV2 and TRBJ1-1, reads EPEVTQTPSHQVTQMGQEVILRCVPISNHLYFYWYRQILGQKVEFLVSFYNNEISEKSEIFDDQFSVERPDGSNFTLKIRSTKLEDSAMYFCASSGTGGLNTEAFFGQGTRLTVV.

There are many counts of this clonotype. The CDR3 region has the DNA TGTGCCAGCAGTTTTTCTCGACCAAGGGGCTACACCTTC. Translation: CASSFSRPRGYTF. This chain connects TRBV12-3 or TRBV12-4 to TRBJ1-2; no firm D call. V dropped 3 bases and J dropped 8 bases, with 13 bases sitting between them. The CDR3 extends over 13 amino acids.

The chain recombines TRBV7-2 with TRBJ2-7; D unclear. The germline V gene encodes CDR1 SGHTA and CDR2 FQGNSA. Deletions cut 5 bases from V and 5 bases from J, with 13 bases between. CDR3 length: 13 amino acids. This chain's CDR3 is CASSPLPGNEQYF. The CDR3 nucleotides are TGTGCCAGCAGCCCCCTTCCGGGCAACGAGCAGTACTTC. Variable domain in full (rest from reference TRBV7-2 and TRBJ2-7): GAGVSQSPSNKVTEKGKDVELRCDPISGHTALYWYRQSLGQGLEFLIYFQGNSAPDKSGLPSDRFSAERTGGSVSTLTIQRTQQEDSAVYLCASSPLPGNEQYFGPGTRLTVT.

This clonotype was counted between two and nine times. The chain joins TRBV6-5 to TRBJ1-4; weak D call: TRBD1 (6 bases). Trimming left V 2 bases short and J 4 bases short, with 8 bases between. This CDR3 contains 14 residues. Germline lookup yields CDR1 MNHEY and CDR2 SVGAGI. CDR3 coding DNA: TGTGCCAGCAGTTACAGGACAGATAATGAAAAACTGTTTTTT. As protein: CASSYRTDNEKLFF.

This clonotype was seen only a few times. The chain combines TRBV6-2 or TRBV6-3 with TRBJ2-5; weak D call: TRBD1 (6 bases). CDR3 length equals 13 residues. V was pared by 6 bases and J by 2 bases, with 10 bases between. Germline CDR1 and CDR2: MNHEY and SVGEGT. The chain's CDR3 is CASRSGTQETQYF. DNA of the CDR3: TGTGCCAGCAGATCCGGGACACAAGAGACCCAGTACTTC.

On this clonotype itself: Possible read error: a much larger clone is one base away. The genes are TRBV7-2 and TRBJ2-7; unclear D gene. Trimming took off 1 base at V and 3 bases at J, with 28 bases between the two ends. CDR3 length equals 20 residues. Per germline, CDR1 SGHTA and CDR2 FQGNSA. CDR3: CASSLVPQGISLFGNYEQYF. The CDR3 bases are TGTGCCAGCAGCTTAGTGCCCCAAGGGATCTCCTTATTCGGCAACTACGAGCAGTACTTC.

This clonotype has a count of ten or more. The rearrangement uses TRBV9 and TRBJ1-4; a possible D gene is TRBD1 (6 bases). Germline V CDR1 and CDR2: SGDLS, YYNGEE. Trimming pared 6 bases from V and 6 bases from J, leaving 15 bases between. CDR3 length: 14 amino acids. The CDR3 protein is CASNTGTGYEKLFF. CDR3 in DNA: TGTGCCAGCAATACAGGGACGGGATATGAAAAACTGTTTTTT.

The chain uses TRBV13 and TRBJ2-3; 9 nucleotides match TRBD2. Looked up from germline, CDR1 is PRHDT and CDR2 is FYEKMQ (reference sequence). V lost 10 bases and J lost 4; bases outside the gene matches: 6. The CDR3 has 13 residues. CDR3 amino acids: CATAGGPSDTQYF. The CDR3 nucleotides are TGTGCCACCGCGGGGGGGCCATCAGATACGCAGTATTTT.

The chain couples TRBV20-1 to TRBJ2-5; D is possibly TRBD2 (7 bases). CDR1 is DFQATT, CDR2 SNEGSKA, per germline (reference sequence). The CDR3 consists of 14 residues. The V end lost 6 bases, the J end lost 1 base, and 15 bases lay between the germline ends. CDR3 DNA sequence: TGCAGTGCAGTTAAGGGGGGGCCCCAAGAGACCCAGTACTTC. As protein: CSAVKGGPQETQYF.

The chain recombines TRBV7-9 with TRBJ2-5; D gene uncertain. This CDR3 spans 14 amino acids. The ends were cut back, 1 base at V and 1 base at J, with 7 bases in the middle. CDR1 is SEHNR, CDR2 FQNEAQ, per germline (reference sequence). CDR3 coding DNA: TGTGCCAGCAGCTTAGTCCTCCCCCAAGAGACCCAGTACTTC. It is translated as CASSLVLPQETQYF. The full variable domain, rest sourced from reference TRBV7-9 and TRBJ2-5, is DTGVSQNPRHKITKRGQNVTFRCDPISEHNRLYWYRQTLGQGPEFLTYFQNEAQLEKSRLLSDRFSAERPKGSFSTLEIQRTEQGDSAMYLCASSLVLPQETQYFGPGTRLLVL.

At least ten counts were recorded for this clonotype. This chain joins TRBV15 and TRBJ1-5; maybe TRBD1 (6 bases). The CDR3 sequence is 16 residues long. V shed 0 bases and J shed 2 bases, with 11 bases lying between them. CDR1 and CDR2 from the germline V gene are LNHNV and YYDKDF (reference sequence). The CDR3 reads CATSRDQGYGNQPQHF. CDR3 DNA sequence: TGTGCCACCAGCAGAGACCAGGGGTACGGCAATCAGCCCCAGCATTTT.

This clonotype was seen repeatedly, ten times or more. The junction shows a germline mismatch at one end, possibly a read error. CDR3 sequence: CASDPGSSDNEQFF. The CDR3 DNA is TGCGCCAGCGACCCTGGGAGCTCCGACAATGAGCAGTTCTTC. This rearrangement joins TRBV5-1 to TRBJ2-1; TRBD2 might be the D (5 bases). The germline CDR1 and CDR2 sequences are SGHRS and YFSETQ. This CDR3 is built from 14 residues.

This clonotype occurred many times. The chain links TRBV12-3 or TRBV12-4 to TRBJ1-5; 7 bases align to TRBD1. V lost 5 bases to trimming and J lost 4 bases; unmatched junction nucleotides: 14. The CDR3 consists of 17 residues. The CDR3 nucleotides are TGTGCCAGCAGTGGGGCTAGGGGACAGACTTCTAATCAGCCCCAGCATTTT. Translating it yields CASSGARGQTSNQPQHF.

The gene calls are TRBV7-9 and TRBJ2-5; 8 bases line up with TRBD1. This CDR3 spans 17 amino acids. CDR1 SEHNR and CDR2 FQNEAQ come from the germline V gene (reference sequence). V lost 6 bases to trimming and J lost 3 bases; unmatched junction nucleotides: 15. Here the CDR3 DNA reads TGTGCCAGCAGATTACAGGGGGGAAGACCCGAGGAAGAGACCCAGTACTTC. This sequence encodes CASRLQGGRPEEETQYF. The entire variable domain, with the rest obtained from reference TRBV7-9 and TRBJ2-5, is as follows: DTGVSQNPRHKITKRGQNVTFRCDPISEHNRLYWYRQTLGQGPEFLTYFQNEAQLEKSRLLSDRFSAERPKGSFSTLEIQRTEQGDSAMYLCASRLQGGRPEEETQYFGPGTRLLVL.

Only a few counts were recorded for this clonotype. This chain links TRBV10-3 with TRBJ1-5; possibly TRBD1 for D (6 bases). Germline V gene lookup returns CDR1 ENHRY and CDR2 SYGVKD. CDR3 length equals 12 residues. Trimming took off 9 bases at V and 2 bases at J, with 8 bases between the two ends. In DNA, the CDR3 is TGTGCCATAGGGGGAGGCAATCAGCCCCAGCATTTT. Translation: CAIGGGNQPQHF.

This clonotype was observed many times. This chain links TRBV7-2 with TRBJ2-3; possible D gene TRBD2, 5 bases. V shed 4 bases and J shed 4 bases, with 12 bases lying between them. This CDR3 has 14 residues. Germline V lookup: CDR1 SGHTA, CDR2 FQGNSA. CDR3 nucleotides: TGTGCCAGCAGCTACACACTAGGCCCAGATACGCAGTATTTT. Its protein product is CASSYTLGPDTQYF.

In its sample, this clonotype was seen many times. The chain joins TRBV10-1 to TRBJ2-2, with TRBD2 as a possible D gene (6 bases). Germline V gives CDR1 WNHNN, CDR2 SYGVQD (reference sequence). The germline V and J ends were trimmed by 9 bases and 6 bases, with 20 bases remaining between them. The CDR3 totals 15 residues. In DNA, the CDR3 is TGCGCCAGAGAAACCTACCGGGACTCCTCCGGGGAGCTGTTTTTT. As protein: CARETYRDSSGELFF.

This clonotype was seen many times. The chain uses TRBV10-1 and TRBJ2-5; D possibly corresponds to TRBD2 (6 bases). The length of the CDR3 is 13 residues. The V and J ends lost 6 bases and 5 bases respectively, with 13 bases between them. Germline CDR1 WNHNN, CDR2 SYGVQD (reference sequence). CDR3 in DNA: TGCGCCAGCAGCCGGGGGTTAGAGGAGACCCAGTACTTC. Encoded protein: CASSRGLEETQYF.